These 15 T cell receptor beta chains were sequenced from one sample in a study of blood T cell repertoires in COVID-19. Using immunoSEQ multiplex PCR, the repertoire was profiled, and TCRdb retains in-frame clones only, with some absent. This sample has tens of thousands of clones, with almost 90% found just once. Sequenced input: peripheral blood. The receptors were gathered from a woman in her 70s with acute or convalescent COVID-19.

The chain carries TRBV30 and TRBJ2-3; D is possibly TRBD2 (6 bases). The CDR3 loop spans 15 amino acids. Trimming removed 2 bases at V and 0 bases at J, with 12 bases between. Per the germline V gene, CDR1 is GTSNPN and CDR2 is SVGIG (reference sequence). This CDR3 is CAWSLGGVSTDTQYF. As DNA, the CDR3 is TGTGCCTGGAGTTTGGGCGGGGTAAGCACAGATACGCAGTATTTT.

The genes are TRBV5-1 and TRBJ2-1; 16 bases fit TRBD2. Trimming took 2 bases from V and 9 from J; bases not matched to a gene: 5. CDR3 length equals 16 residues. Per the germline V gene, CDR1 is SGHRS and CDR2 is YFSETQ. The CDR3 DNA reads TGCGCCAGCAGCTTTGGGACTAGCGGGGGGGCCGCTGAGCAGTTCTTC. Protein: CASSFGTSGGAAEQFF.

The V gene is TRBV3-1 (or the pseudogene TRBV3-2), the J gene TRBJ1-2; 12 nucleotides match TRBD1. The germline CDR1 and CDR2 sequences are LGHDT and YNNKEL (reference sequence). This CDR3 is built from 17 residues. The J segment lost 6 bases and the V segment lost 1 base, leaving 9 bases of the junction unmatched. The CDR3 loop reads CASSQVSAGTGGHGYTF. Here the CDR3 DNA reads TGTGCCAGCAGCCAAGTCTCGGCCGGGACAGGGGGCCATGGCTACACCTTC.

This clone was detected a few times. The chain links TRBV11-2 to TRBJ2-7; D is unclear. V lost 0 bases and J 2 bases, leaving 8 bases between the germline ends. The CDR3 covers 14 residues. Germline V lookup: CDR1 SGHAT, CDR2 FQNNGV. The CDR3 DNA is TGTGCCAGCAGCTTAGACGGCGGAGCCTACGAGCAGTACTTC. It encodes CASSLDGGAYEQYF.

CDR3 sequence: CASSRPGQGGTEAFF. The CDR3 DNA reads TGCGCCAGCAGCCGCCCGGGACAGGGGGGTACTGAAGCTTTCTTT. The V and J genes are TRBV4-1 and TRBJ1-1; 11 nucleotides line up with TRBD1. The CDR3 has 15 residues. Germline trimming cut 4 bases from V and 5 bases from J; bases unmatched to any gene: 6. Germline assignment: CDR1 MGHRA and CDR2 YSYEKL.

J is TRBJ1-1 and V is TRBV27; a weak D match, TRBD1 (6 bases). Germline V CDR1 and CDR2: MNHEY, SMNVEV (reference sequence). Trimming stripped 6 bases from V and 7 bases from J, with 24 bases between. The CDR3 length is 16 residues. The CDR3 loop is CASSHGTKQPPGEAFF. The CDR3 nucleotides read TGTGCCAGCAGCCATGGGACAAAGCAGCCTCCCGGTGAAGCTTTCTTT.

CDR3 nucleotides: TGTGCCTGGAGTGTAGTGAGTCTCCGAGCCTACGAGCAGTACTTC. This encodes CAWSVVSLRAYEQYF. The chain employs TRBV30 and TRBJ2-7; D call uncertain. The CDR3 loop spans 15 amino acids. CDR1 GTSNPN and CDR2 SVGIG come from the germline V gene (reference sequence). Trimming left V 0 bases short and J 2 bases short, with 14 bases between.

This clone was detected only a few times. This chain links TRBV5-1 with TRBJ1-1; possibly TRBD1 for D (6 bases). Germline loops: CDR1 SGHRS, CDR2 YFSETQ. The V gene lost 2 bases and the J gene lost 4 bases, with 12 bases spanning the gap. This CDR3 contains 14 residues. The CDR3 bases are TGCGCCAGCAGCTTACAGGGATCGGGCACTGAAGCTTTCTTT. Translating it yields CASSLQGSGTEAFF.

V usage is TRBV29-1 and J usage is TRBJ2-1; 10 bases are a match to TRBD2. CDR3 length equals 16 residues. V was clipped by 3 bases and J by 1 base; unmatched bases: 6. Looked up from germline, CDR1 is SQVTM and CDR2 is ANQGSEA. The CDR3 coding sequence is TGCAGCGTTGAGCTAGCGGGAGTAGGATCCTACAATGAGCAGTTCTTC. It is translated as CSVELAGVGSYNEQFF.

The rearrangement uses TRBV24-1 and TRBJ2-5, with D hard to call. The CDR3 contains 13 residues. V lost 0 bases, J lost 5 bases, and 6 bases lay in between. Germline lookup yields CDR1 KGHDR and CDR2 SFDVKD. CDR3 bases: TGTGCCACCAGTGATTTGTTTCAGGAGACCCAGTACTTC. This sequence encodes CATSDLFQETQYF.

The V call is TRBV5-5, the J call TRBJ1-3; the D gene is possibly TRBD1 (6 bases). Germline V gene sequence: CDR1 SGHKS, CDR2 YYEKEE (reference sequence). Trimming took 6 bases from V and 0 from J, leaving 13 bases between them. The CDR3 covers 15 residues. The CDR3 nucleotides are TGTGCCAGCAATTTGGACAGCGGCTCTGGAAACACCATATATTTT. It is translated as CASNLDSGSGNTIYF. Together with reference TRBV5-5 and TRBJ1-3, the CDR3 gives the full variable domain: DAGVTQSPTHLIKTRGQQVTLRCSPISGHKSVSWYQQVLGQGPQFIFQYYEKEERGRGNFPDRFSARQFPNYSSELNVNALLLGDSALYLCASNLDSGSGNTIYFGEGSWLTVV.

CDR3 sequence: CASSGRERTGLLETQYF. For the CDR3, the DNA is TGTGCCAGCAGCGGGCGCGAACGGACAGGGCTGTTAGAGACCCAGTACTTC. The chain has TRBV5-4 and TRBJ2-5, with 8 bases identical to TRBD1. The CDR3 sequence is 17 residues long. J was trimmed by 4 bases and V by 4 bases; bases with no gene match: 15. Germline assignment: CDR1 SGHNT and CDR2 YYREEE (reference sequence).

The chain has TRBV18 and TRBJ2-3; TRBD2 matches at 11 bases. The CDR3 is 17 amino acids. Unmatched junction bases numbered 4, after V lost 2 bases and J lost 0 bases. Germline loops: CDR1 KGHSH, CDR2 LQKENI. The CDR3 protein is CASSPLAGGPSTDTQYF. The CDR3 nucleotides are TGTGCCAGCTCACCATTAGCGGGAGGGCCCAGCACAGATACGCAGTATTTT.

V gene TRBV10-3 combines with J gene TRBJ2-5; possibly TRBD2 for D (7 bases). CDR3 size: 16 residues. Germline V gene sequence: CDR1 ENHRY, CDR2 SYGVKD. With 0 bases removed from V and 5 bases from J, the gap between germline ends came to 16 bases. The CDR3 region has the DNA TGTGCCATCAGTGAGTCTCCGGGGGGCCGACTGGAGACCCAGTACTTC. Protein: CAISESPGGRLETQYF.

This chain joins TRBV28 and TRBJ1-2; 8 bases align to TRBD1. Germline CDR1 is MDHEN and CDR2 is SYDVKM. This CDR3 is 15 amino acids long. V lost 4 bases, J lost 3 bases, and 7 bases stayed unmatched. The CDR3 loop reads CASSSQSGGDYGYTF. The DNA of the CDR3 is TGTGCCAGCAGTTCCCAGTCAGGGGGCGACTATGGCTACACCTTC.